Each of the 2 T cell receptor beta chains below was sequenced from the same sample in a study of T-cell reconstitution after alpha-beta-depleted transplantation in children. Unique molecular identifiers tagged the TCRbeta library. TCRdb itself ran the PCR reads through MiXCR, one entry per CDR3 protein. This table has about a million distinct CDR3 sequences, roughly 29% appearing once. This sample comprised PBMCs, mostly from graft donor cells, obtained 360 days after TCRalphabeta/CD19-depleted stem cell transplant. The receptor source for this set is a boy under two years old who had a stem cell transplant for SCID, so the T cells may come from the graft donor.

The chain uses TRBV7-3 and TRBJ2-6, with D perhaps TRBD2 (6 bases). The CDR3 length is 17 residues. Germline-derived CDR1 and CDR2 are SGHTA and FQGTGA. The germline V and J ends were trimmed by 1 base and 0 bases, with 10 bases remaining between them. CDR3 region: CASSLRWRGSGANVLTF. CDR3 in DNA: TGTGCCAGCAGCTTAAGATGGAGGGGCTCTGGGGCCAACGTCCTGACTTTC.

The chain recombines TRBV18 with TRBJ2-3; no definite D call. The V end lost 1 base, the J end lost 1 base, and 9 bases lay between the germline ends. Germline CDR1 and CDR2: KGHSH and LQKENI. CDR3 length: 15 amino acids. Here the CDR3 reads CASSPRVLGTDTQYF. The CDR3 DNA is TGTGCCAGCTCACCACGGGTTCTCGGCACAGATACGCAGTATTTT. Together with reference TRBV18 and TRBJ2-3, the CDR3 gives the full variable domain: NAGVMQNPRHLVRRRGQEARLRCSPMKGHSHVYWYRQLPEEGLKFMVYLQKENIIDESGMPKERFSAEFPKEGPSILRIQQVVRGDSAAYFCASSPRVLGTDTQYFGPGTRLTVL.